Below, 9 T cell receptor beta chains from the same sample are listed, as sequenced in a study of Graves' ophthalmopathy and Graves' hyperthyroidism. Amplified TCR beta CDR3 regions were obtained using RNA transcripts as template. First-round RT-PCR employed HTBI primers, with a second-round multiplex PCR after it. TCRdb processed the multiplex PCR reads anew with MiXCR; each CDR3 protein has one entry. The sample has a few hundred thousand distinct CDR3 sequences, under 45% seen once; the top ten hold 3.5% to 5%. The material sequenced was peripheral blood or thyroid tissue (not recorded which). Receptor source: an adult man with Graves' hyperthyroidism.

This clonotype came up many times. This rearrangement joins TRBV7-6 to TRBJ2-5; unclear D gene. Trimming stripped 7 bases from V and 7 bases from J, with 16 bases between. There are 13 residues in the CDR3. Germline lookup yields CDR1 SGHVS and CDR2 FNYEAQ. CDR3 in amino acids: CASTEIGLGTQYF. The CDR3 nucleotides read TGTGCCAGCACGGAAATTGGGCTTGGGACCCAGTACTTC.

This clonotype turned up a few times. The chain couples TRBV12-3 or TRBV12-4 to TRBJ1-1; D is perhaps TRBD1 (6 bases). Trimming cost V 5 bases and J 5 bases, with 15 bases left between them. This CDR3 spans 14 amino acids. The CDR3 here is CASSEQGGRTEAFF. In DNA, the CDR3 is TGTGCCAGCAGTGAACAGGGTGGGAGGACTGAAGCTTTCTTT.

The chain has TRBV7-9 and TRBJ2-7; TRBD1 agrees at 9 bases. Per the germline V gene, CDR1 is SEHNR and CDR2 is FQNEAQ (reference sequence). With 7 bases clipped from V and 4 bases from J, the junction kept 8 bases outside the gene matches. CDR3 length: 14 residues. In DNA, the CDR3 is TGTGCCAGCACCCCGGGACAGGGACTATACGAGCAGTACTTC. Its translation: CASTPGQGLYEQYF.

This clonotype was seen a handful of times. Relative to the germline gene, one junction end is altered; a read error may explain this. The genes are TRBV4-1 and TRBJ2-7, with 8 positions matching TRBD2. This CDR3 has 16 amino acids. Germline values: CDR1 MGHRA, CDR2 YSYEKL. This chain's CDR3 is CASSWGDGGDRYEQYF. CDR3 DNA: TGTGCCAGCAGCTGGGGGGACGGGGGGGACCGCTACGAGCAGTACTTC.

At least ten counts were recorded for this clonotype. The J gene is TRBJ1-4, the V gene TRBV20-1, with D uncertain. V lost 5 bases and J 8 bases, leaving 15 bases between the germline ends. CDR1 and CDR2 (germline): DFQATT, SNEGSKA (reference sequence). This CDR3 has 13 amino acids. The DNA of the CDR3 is TGCAGTGCTCGGGAAACACGAGGGGAAAAACTGTTTTTT. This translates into CSARETRGEKLFF.

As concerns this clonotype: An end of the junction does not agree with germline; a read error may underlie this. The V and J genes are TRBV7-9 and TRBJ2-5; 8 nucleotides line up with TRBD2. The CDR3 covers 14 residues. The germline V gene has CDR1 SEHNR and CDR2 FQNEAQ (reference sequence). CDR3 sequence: CASSSPGGEETQCF. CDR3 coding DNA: TGTGCCAGCAGCTCCCCGGGAGGGGAAGAGACCCAGTGCTTC.

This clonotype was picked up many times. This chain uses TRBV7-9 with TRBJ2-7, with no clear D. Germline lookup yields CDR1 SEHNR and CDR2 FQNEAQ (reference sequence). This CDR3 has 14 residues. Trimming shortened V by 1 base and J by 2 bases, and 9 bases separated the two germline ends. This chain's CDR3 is CASSLVGSAYEQYF. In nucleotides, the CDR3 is TGTGCCAGCAGCTTAGTGGGGTCGGCCTACGAGCAGTACTTC. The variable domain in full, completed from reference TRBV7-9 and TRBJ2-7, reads DTGVSQNPRHKITKRGQNVTFRCDPISEHNRLYWYRQTLGQGPEFLTYFQNEAQLEKSRLLSDRFSAERPKGSFSTLEIQRTEQGDSAMYLCASSLVGSAYEQYFGPGTRLTVT.

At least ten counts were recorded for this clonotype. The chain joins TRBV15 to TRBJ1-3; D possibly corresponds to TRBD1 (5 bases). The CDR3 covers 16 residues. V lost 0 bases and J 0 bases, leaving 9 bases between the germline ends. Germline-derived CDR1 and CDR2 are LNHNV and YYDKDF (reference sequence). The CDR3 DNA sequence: TGTGCCACCAGCAGAGATATCAGGGCCTCTGGAAACACCATATATTTT. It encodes CATSRDIRASGNTIYF.

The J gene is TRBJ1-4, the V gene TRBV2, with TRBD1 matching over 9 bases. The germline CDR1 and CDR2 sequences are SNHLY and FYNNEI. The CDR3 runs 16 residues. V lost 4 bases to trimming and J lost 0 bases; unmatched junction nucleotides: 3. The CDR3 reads CASSADRGTTNEKLFF. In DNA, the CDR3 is TGTGCCAGCAGTGCTGACAGGGGGACAACTAATGAAAAACTGTTTTTT.